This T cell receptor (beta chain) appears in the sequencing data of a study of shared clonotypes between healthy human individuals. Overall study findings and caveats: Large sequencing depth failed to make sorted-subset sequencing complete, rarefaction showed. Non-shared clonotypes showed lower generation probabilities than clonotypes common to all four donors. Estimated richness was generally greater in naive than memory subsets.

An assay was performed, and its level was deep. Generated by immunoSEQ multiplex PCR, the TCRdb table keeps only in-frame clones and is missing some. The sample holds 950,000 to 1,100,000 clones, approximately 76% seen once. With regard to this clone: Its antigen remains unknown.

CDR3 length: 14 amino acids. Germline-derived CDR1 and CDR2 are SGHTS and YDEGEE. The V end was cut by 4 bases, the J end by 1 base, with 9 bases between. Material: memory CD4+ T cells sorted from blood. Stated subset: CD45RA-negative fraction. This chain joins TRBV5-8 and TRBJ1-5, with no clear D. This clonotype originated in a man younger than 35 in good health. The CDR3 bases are TGTGCCAGCAGCCGCCGAAACAGCAATCAGCCCCAGCATTTT. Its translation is CASSRRNSNQPQHF.